Following are 4 T cell receptor beta chains from one sample sequenced in a study of blood T cell repertoires in COVID-19. Only in-frame clones appear in the TCRdb table, and some are missing; sequencing was by immunoSEQ multiplex PCR. The sample has 150,000 to 200,000 clones; under 90% are singletons. Material: PBMCs or T cells enriched from blood (not recorded which). The receptors stem from a woman aged 60-75 years who had recovered from COVID-19.

Notes on this clone: The junction departs from the called germline gene at one end, perhaps through a read error. The chain recombines TRBV7-8 with TRBJ2-7; 10 nucleotides align to TRBD1. This CDR3 is 16 amino acids long. CDR1 SGHVS and CDR2 FQNEAQ come from the germline V gene. This CDR3 is CASSPTGGPYTYDGPF. The CDR3 DNA reads TGTGCCAGCAGCCCGACAGGGGGCCCCTATACTTACGACGGTCCCTTC.

The rearrangement uses TRBV6-5 and TRBJ1-4; the match to TRBD1 covers 9 bases. CDR1 and CDR2 (germline): MNHEY, SVGAGI. V lost 11 bases, J lost 4 bases, and 8 bases stayed unmatched. The CDR3 has 14 residues. The CDR3 region has the DNA TGTGCCTTACAGGGGGCAGGTGGTAATGAAAAACTGTTTTTT. Protein sequence: CALQGAGGNEKLFF.

V is TRBV5-4 and J is TRBJ2-3; the D gene is possibly TRBD1 (6 bases). Germline V gene lookup returns CDR1 SGHNT and CDR2 YYREEE (reference sequence). The V and J ends lost 4 bases and 4 bases respectively, with 10 bases between them. This CDR3 region has 13 residues. As DNA, the CDR3 is TGTGCCAGCAGCGTATCAGGGGCAGATACGCAGTATTTT. Its protein is CASSVSGADTQYF. Complete variable domain (other parts from reference TRBV5-4 and TRBJ2-3): ETGVTQSPTHLIKTRGQQVTLRCSSQSGHNTVSWYQQALGQGPQFIFQYYREEENGRGNFPPRFSGLQFPNYSSELNVNALELDDSALYLCASSVSGADTQYFGPGTRLTVL.

J is TRBJ2-4 and V is TRBV7-8; 7 bases are a match to TRBD2. In germline, CDR1 is SGHVS, CDR2 FQNEAQ. V shed 9 bases and J 0 bases; nucleotides not matched to a gene: 14. The CDR3 length is 17 residues. Here the CDR3 reads CASQNRWEGSAKNIQYF. The CDR3 DNA sequence: TGTGCCAGTCAAAATCGGTGGGAGGGTTCAGCCAAAAACATTCAGTACTTC. Drawing the rest from reference TRBV7-8 and TRBJ2-4, the complete variable domain is GAGVSQSPRYKVAKRGQDVALRCDPISGHVSLFWYQQALGQGPEFLTYFQNEAQLDKSGLPSDRFFAERPEGSVSTLKIQRTQQEDSAVYLCASQNRWEGSAKNIQYFGAGTRLSVL.